The 3 T cell receptor beta chains below all came from one sample that was sequenced in a study of glioma-infiltrating T cells after dendritic cell vaccination. Only in-frame clones appear in the TCRdb table, and some are missing; sequencing was by immunoSEQ multiplex PCR. The profile shows fewer than 50,000 clones, 85% of them singletons. The starting material was blood, obtained before dendritic cell vaccination. The receptors shown here come from a human donor with glioblastoma.

Only a few counts were recorded for this clone. The V gene is TRBV5-6, the J gene TRBJ1-4, with TRBD1 as a possible D gene (5 bases). The CDR3 length is 14 residues. Germline assignment: CDR1 SGHDT and CDR2 YYEEEE. V was pared by 3 bases and J by 0 bases, with 6 bases between. CDR3 nucleotides: TGTGCCAGCAGCTACAGGACAACTAATGAAAAACTGTTTTTT. Its protein product is CASSYRTTNEKLFF.

V gene TRBV29-1 combines with J gene TRBJ2-7, with D tentatively TRBD2 (6 bases). CDR1 is SQVTM, CDR2 ANQGSEA, per germline. The CDR3 covers 12 residues. V was trimmed by 5 bases and J by 12 bases, leaving 20 bases between them. The CDR3 sequence: CSVRSSAEGVYF. CDR3 in DNA: TGCAGCGTTCGGTCTAGCGCTGAAGGTGTGTACTTC.

This clone appeared once. CDR3 coding DNA: TGCAGCGTTGATCGGAGCAACAATGAGCAGTTCTTC. Its protein is CSVDRSNNEQFF. This sequence joins TRBV29-1 and TRBJ2-1; the D is unclear. Germline loops: CDR1 SQVTM, CDR2 ANQGSEA. This CDR3 is 12 amino acids long. V lost 3 bases and J lost 5, with 8 bases in between.